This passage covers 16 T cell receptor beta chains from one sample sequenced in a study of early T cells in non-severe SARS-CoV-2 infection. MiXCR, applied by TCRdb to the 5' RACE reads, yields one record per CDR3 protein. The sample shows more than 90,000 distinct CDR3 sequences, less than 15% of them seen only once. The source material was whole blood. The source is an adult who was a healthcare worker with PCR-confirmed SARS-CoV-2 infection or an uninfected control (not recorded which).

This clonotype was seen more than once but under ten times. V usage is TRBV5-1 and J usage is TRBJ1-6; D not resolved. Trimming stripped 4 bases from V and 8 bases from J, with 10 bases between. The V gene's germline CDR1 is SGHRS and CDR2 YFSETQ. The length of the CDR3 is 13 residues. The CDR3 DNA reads TGCGCCAGCAGCCCGGACGGGGATTCACCCCTCCACTTT. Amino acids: CASSPDGDSPLHF.

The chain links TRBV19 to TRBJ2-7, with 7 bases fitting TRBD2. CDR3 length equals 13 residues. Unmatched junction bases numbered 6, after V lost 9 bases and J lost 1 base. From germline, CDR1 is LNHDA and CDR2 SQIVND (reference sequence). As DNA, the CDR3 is TGTGCCAGCGGGGGGACTCCATCCTACGAGCAGTACTTC. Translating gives CASGGTPSYEQYF.

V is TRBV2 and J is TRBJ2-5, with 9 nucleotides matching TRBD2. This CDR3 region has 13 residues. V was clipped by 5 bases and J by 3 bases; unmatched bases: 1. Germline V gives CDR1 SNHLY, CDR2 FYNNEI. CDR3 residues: CASSPSGEETQYF. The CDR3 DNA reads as TGTGCCAGCAGTCCTAGCGGGGAAGAGACCCAGTACTTC.

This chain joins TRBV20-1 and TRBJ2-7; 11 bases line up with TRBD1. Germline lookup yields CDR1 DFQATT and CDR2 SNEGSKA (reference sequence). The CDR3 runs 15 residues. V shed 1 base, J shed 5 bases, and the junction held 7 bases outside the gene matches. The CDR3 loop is CSARAAGQGDHEQYF. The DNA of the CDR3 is TGCAGTGCTAGAGCTGCGGGACAGGGGGACCACGAGCAGTACTTC.

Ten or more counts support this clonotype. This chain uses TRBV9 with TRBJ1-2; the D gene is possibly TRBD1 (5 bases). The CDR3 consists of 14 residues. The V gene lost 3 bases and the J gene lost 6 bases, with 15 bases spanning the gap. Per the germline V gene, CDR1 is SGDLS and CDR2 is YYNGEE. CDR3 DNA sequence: TGTGCCAGCAGCGGAGGGGAAATACACCATGGCTACACCTTC. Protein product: CASSGGEIHHGYTF. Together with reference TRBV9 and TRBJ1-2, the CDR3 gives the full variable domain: DSGVTQTPKHLITATGQRVTLRCSPRSGDLSVYWYQQSLDQGLQFLIQYYNGEERAKGNILERFSAQQFPDLHSELNLSSLELGDSALYFCASSGGEIHHGYTFGSGTRLTVV.

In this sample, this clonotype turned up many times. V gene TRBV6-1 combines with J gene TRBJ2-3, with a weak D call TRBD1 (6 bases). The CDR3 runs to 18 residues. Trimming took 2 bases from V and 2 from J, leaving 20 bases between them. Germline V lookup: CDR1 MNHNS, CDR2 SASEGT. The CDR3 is CASSESPGHLDYTDTQYF. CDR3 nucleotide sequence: TGTGCCAGCAGTGAAAGTCCGGGACACCTTGATTACACAGATACGCAGTATTTT.

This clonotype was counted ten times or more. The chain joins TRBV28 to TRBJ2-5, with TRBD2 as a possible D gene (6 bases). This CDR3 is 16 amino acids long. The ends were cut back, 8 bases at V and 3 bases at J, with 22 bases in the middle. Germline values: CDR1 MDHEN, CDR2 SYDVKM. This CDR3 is CASHLRGAGPKETQYF. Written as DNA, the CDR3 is TGTGCCAGCCATTTGAGGGGCGCGGGGCCAAAAGAGACCCAGTACTTC.

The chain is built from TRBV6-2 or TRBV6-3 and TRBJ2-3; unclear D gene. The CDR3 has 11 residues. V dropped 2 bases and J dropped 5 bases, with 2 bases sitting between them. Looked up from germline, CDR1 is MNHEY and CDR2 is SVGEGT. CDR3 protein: CASSYIDTQYF. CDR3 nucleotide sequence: TGTGCCAGCAGTTACATAGATACGCAGTATTTT.

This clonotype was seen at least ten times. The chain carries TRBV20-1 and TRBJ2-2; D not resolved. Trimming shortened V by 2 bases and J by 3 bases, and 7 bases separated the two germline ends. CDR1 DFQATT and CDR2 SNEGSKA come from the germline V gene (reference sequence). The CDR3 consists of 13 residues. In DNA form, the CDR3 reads TGCAGTGCTAGAAAAGTGGACACCGGGGAGCTGTTTTTT. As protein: CSARKVDTGELFF.

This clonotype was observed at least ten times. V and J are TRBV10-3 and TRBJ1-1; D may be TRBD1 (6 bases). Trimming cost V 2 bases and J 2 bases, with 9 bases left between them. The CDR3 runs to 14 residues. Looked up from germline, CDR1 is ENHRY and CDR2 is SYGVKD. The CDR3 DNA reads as TGTGCCATCAGTGAGAAGGGGGTAAACACTGAAGCTTTCTTT. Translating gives CAISEKGVNTEAFF.

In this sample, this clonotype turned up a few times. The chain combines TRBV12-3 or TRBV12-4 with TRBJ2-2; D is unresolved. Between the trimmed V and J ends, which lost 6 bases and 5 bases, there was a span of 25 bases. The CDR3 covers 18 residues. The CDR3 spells CASSPPGGLAVVTGELFF. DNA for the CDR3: TGTGCCAGCAGCCCCCCCGGCGGTTTGGCTGTGGTTACCGGGGAGCTGTTTTTT.

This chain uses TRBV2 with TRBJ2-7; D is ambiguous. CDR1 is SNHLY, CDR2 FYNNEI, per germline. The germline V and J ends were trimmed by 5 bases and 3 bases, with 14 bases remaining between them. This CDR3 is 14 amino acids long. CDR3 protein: CASSRQGNLYEQYF. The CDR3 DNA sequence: TGTGCCAGCAGTAGACAAGGGAACCTCTACGAGCAGTACTTC.

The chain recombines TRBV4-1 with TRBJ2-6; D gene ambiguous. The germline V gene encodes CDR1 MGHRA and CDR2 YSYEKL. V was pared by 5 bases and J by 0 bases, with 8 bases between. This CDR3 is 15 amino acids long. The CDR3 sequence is CASSARDSGANVLTF. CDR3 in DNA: TGCGCCAGCAGCGCCAGAGACTCTGGGGCCAACGTCCTGACTTTC.

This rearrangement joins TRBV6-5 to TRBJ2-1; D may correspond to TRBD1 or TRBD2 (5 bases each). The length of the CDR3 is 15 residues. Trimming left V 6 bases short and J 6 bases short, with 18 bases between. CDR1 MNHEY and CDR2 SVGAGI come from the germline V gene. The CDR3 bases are TGTGCCAGCAGGCAGAGGGGCAGTCGGGTCAATGAGCAGTTCTTC. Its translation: CASRQRGSRVNEQFF.

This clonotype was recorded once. The CDR3 region is CASSQDPGGSYEQYF. The DNA of the CDR3 is TGCGCCAGCAGCCAAGATCCGGGGGGGTCCTACGAGCAGTACTTC. The chain links TRBV4-3 to TRBJ2-7, with 8 nucleotides matching TRBD2. The CDR3 extends over 15 amino acids. Germline CDR1 and CDR2: LGHNA and YSLEER. The ends lost 0 bases at V and 1 base at J; junction bases unmatched: 2.

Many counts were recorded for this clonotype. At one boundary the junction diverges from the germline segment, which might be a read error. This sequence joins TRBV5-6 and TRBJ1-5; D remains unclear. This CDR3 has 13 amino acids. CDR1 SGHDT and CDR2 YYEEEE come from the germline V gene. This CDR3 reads CASSSQSNQPQQF. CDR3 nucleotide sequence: TGTGCCAGCAGCTCACAGAGCAATCAGCCCCAGCAATTT.